The sequence of this T cell receptor beta chain was determined in a study of metastatic and nonmetastatic thyroid tumors. With 5 bases removed from V and 4 bases from J, the gap between germline ends came to 17 bases. Germline CDR1 is MNHEY and CDR2 is SMNVEV (reference sequence). The CDR3 has 15 residues. Per the study methods: In papillary thyroid cancer, a distant-metastasis classifier was built using CDR3 differences across clinicopathological groups. TCRdb reanalyzed the PCR reads with MiXCR. TCRdb, rather than the study authors, made the V and J calls. The data contain over 30,000 clones, approximately 15% of them singletons. This clone was counted ten times or more. The antigen remains undetermined. Findings and limits, study-wide: Malignant thyroid tumors reportedly exceeded benign nodules significantly in TCR beta diversity, with the difference appearing in blood and tumor.

None of the patients had undergone any treatment ahead of thyroid surgery. The sequenced sample was blood. V gene TRBV27 combines with J gene TRBJ1-2; D unresolved. This TCR came from a male donor with papillary thyroid cancer or a benign thyroid nodule (not recorded which). Some clones in this sample may be carry-over from other donors' samples. Here the CDR3 DNA reads TGTGCCAGCAGTCAACTAGTGGGAAACACCTATGGCTACACCTTC. It translates to CASSQLVGNTYGYTF.